Below, 20 T cell receptor beta chains from the same sample are listed, as sequenced in a study of graft-versus-host responses after intestinal transplantation. The method was immunoSEQ multiplex PCR; TCRdb's version includes in-frame clones alone and lacks a portion of them. The sample has tens of thousands of clones; approximately 93% are singletons. The input for sequencing was PBMCs, taken 156 days after intestinal transplant. These receptor sequences come from a human patient who received an intestinal transplant, so some T cells may come from the graft donor.

The gene calls are TRBV7-9 and TRBJ2-1; the D gene is possibly TRBD1 (5 bases). Germline V gene sequence: CDR1 SEHNR, CDR2 FQNEAQ (reference sequence). Trimming removed 6 bases from V and 4 bases from J, with 19 bases in between. There are 16 residues in the CDR3. The CDR3 DNA reads as TGTGCCAGCAGACGAGCGCGACAGACGGGTTACAATGAGCAGTTCTTC. Residues: CASRRARQTGYNEQFF.

CDR3 in amino acids: CASSQEELAGRTDTQYF. The CDR3 DNA is TGCGCCAGCAGCCAAGAGGAACTAGCGGGACGCACAGATACGCAGTATTTT. V is TRBV4-1 and J is TRBJ2-3; the match to TRBD2 covers 10 bases. The ends lost 0 bases at V and 1 base at J; junction bases unmatched: 4. In germline, CDR1 is MGHRA, CDR2 YSYEKL. The CDR3 covers 17 residues.

V and J are TRBV2 and TRBJ1-2; D unclear. Per the germline V gene, CDR1 is SNHLY and CDR2 is FYNNEI. This CDR3 is built from 12 residues. V was trimmed by 3 bases and J by 1 base, leaving 3 bases between them. The CDR3 spells CASSDNNYGYTF. The DNA of the CDR3 is TGTGCCAGCAGTGACAATAACTATGGCTACACCTTC.

The CDR3 loop is CASSQDLNGFYEQYF. The CDR3 coding sequence is TGCGCCAGCAGCCAAGATCTAAACGGCTTCTACGAGCAGTACTTC. J is TRBJ2-7 and V is TRBV4-1; unclear D gene. CDR3 length: 15 residues. Germline V gene sequence: CDR1 MGHRA, CDR2 YSYEKL. V was cut by 0 bases and J by 3 bases, with 12 bases left in between.

J is TRBJ2-3 and V is TRBV29-1, with D uncertain. Germline V gene sequence: CDR1 SQVTM, CDR2 ANQGSEA. The CDR3 spans 15 residues. V lost 0 bases to trimming and J lost 6 bases, with 16 bases between them. CDR3 nucleotides: TGCAGCGTTGAAGACCCTAATATGGCGCAGGATACGCAGTATTTT. Translating it yields CSVEDPNMAQDTQYF.

The CDR3 bases are TGTGCCAGCAGCGTAGGACAGGGGTCGGGACAGCCCCAGCATTTT. Its protein product is CASSVGQGSGQPQHF. The rearrangement uses TRBV9 and TRBJ1-5; 8 positions agree with TRBD1. CDR1 and CDR2 (germline): SGDLS, YYNGEE. The CDR3 has 15 residues. V shed 0 bases, J shed 7 bases, and the junction held 6 bases outside the gene matches.

The chain combines TRBV4-3 with TRBJ2-7; 11 bases are a match to TRBD1. Losses at the gene ends were 4 bases for V and 4 bases for J; bases not matched to a gene: 6. CDR1 is LGHNA and CDR2 is YSLEER in the germline V gene. The CDR3 sequence is 15 residues long. The CDR3 loop is CASSPGTGGLYEQYF. CDR3 DNA: TGCGCCAGCAGCCCGGGGACAGGGGGTTTGTACGAGCAGTACTTC.

The V gene is TRBV4-2, the J gene TRBJ2-5; 10 bases match TRBD2. This CDR3 contains 17 residues. Germline values: CDR1 LGHNA, CDR2 YNFKEQ. V was pared by 2 bases and J by 1 base, with 7 bases of the junction left unmatched. This CDR3 is CASSQIAGGLLQETQYF. The CDR3 nucleotides are TGTGCCAGCAGCCAAATAGCGGGGGGCCTACTCCAAGAGACCCAGTACTTC.

As for this clone: The CDR3 carries no conserved terminal phenylalanine or tryptophan, so it likely arises from a read error. The rearrangement joins TRBV30 to TRBJ1-6; D is perhaps TRBD1 (6 bases). The V gene's germline CDR1 is GTSNPN and CDR2 SVGIG (reference sequence). The CDR3 loop spans 13 amino acids. Trimming cost V 3 bases and J 10 bases, with 13 bases left between them. CDR3 amino acids: CAWSLRGSSPLHL. The CDR3 region has the DNA TGTGCCTGGAGCCTCAGGGGTAGCTCACCCCTCCACCTT.

This clone was recorded only once. The chain couples TRBV6-5 to TRBJ2-2; 10 nucleotides agree with TRBD2. The CDR3 covers 15 residues. V trimming: 6 bases; J trimming: 3 bases; junction bases outside the gene matches: 4. The germline CDR1 and CDR2 sequences are MNHEY and SVGAGI. CDR3 DNA sequence: TGTGCCAGCAGCATACTAGCGGGGTACACCGGGGAGCTGTTTTTT. Translating it yields CASSILAGYTGELFF.

The chain combines TRBV29-1 with TRBJ1-2; no firm D call. Germline V gene data show CDR1 as SQVTM and CDR2 as ANQGSEA. The CDR3 has 11 residues. Trimming took 5 bases from V and 8 from J, leaving 12 bases between them. CDR3 in amino acids: CSVMGTEGYTF. In DNA form, the CDR3 reads TGCAGCGTTATGGGCACCGAGGGCTACACCTTC.

The chain couples TRBV30 to TRBJ2-5, with 13 bases aligning to TRBD2. Germline values: CDR1 GTSNPN, CDR2 SVGIG (reference sequence). The V and J ends lost 6 bases and 5 bases, in that order; junction bases with no gene match: 9. This CDR3 has 15 residues. The CDR3 spells CACTSGGDLQETQYF. CDR3 nucleotide sequence: TGTGCCTGTACTAGCGGGGGGGATCTTCAGGAGACCCAGTACTTC.

This chain connects TRBV30 to TRBJ2-7; TRBD1 might be the D (5 bases). CDR1 and CDR2 (germline): GTSNPN, SVGIG (reference sequence). Deletions cut 0 bases from V and 2 bases from J, with 11 bases between. CDR3 length: 14 amino acids. In DNA, the CDR3 is TGTGCCTGGAGTGTGACAGCCCAAACCTACGAGCAGTACTTC. The encoded protein is CAWSVTAQTYEQYF.

To note about this clone: At one boundary the junction diverges from the germline segment, which might be a read error. The CDR3 coding sequence is TGTGCCAGCAGCCAAGATGTAAACAGCGGGGAGCTGTTTTTT. As protein: CASSQDVNSGELFF. The rearrangement links TRBV14 to TRBJ2-2; D is ambiguous. Germline CDR1 and CDR2: SGHDN and FVKESK. This CDR3 has 14 residues.

The genes are TRBV6-1 and TRBJ2-7; D unclear. The germline V gene encodes CDR1 MNHNS and CDR2 SASEGT. This CDR3 has 13 amino acids. V was clipped by 1 base and J by 3 bases, with 7 bases between them. The CDR3 nucleotides read TGTGCCAGCAGTGAAGGGCCCTTCTACGAGCAGTACTTC. Its translation: CASSEGPFYEQYF.

The chain carries TRBV9 and TRBJ1-4; possible D gene TRBD1, 5 bases. CDR3 length: 15 residues. Germline V gene data show CDR1 as SGDLS and CDR2 as YYNGEE. V was clipped by 2 bases and J by 8 bases, with 16 bases between them. In nucleotides, the CDR3 is TGTGCCAGCAGCGTGCACCCGGGACCGGGGGAAAAACTGTTTTTT. It yields the protein CASSVHPGPGEKLFF.

The chain combines TRBV9 with TRBJ2-3, with 8 positions matching TRBD2. Germline CDR1 and CDR2: SGDLS and YYNGEE. Trimming removed 5 bases from V and 2 bases from J; junction bases left unmatched: 7. The CDR3 runs 15 residues. This CDR3 reads CASRPGGSLTDTQYF. The CDR3, as DNA: TGTGCCAGCAGGCCGGGGGGGAGCCTCACAGATACGCAGTATTTT.

This chain joins TRBV19 and TRBJ2-7, with 9 bases aligning to TRBD1. Germline loops: CDR1 LNHDA, CDR2 SQIVND (reference sequence). The CDR3 sequence is 16 residues long. With V trimmed by 2 bases and J by 6 bases, 11 bases remained unmatched. As DNA, the CDR3 is TGTGCCAGTAGTATACCTCCGGGACAGGGTTCATTCGAGCAGTACTTC. This encodes CASSIPPGQGSFEQYF.

CDR3 residues: CATSRDRSGLAGDNEQFF. The DNA for the CDR3 is TGTGCCACCAGCAGAGATCGGTCGGGGCTAGCGGGAGACAATGAGCAGTTCTTC. This chain joins TRBV15 and TRBJ2-1; 10 bases line up with TRBD2. Germline V gene sequence: CDR1 LNHNV, CDR2 YYDKDF (reference sequence). The CDR3 runs to 18 residues. Trimming at V came to 0 bases and at J to 5 bases, leaving 10 bases not matched to a gene.

This clone appeared once. This chain links TRBV30 with TRBJ1-5, with 8 bases lining up with TRBD1. J gave up 3 bases and V 0 bases, and 4 bases lay outside the gene matches. Germline CDR1 is GTSNPN and CDR2 is SVGIG (reference sequence). This CDR3 is 15 amino acids long. CDR3 bases: TGTGCCTGGAGTGTCCAGGGGGCACCCAATCAGCCCCAGCATTTT. Its protein product is CAWSVQGAPNQPQHF.